Given below is one TCR beta chain in context. Its antigen target is currently unknown. It has no much larger one-base neighbor in the sample; base qualities were not kept. This entry belongs to a study of vaccination effects on CD4 cells after COVID-19 (dated by TCRdb to between 2021 and 2024). The study in broad terms: Across the study, the median time from the second dose to post-vaccine sampling was 72 days (range 14 to 241). The Oncomine TCR Beta short-read assay on an Illumina iSeq 100 was used to sequence cultures from other donors in the study. A total of 10 COVID-19 convalescent patients and a handful of SARS-CoV-2-naive healthy vaccine recipients were included in the full study. SARS-CoV-2 spike-specific CD4+ TCR repertoires were compared before and after mRNA vaccination in COVID-19 convalescent patients and in infection-naive vaccine recipients. Beyond this particular receptor, the publication reports: In healthy vaccine recipients, vaccine-induced clones were almost all SARS-CoV-2 mono-reactive, with only 1 of 255 cross-reactive with common cold coronaviruses. Marked clonal contraction was observed in both infection-induced and vaccine-induced clones at late post-vaccination timepoints, consistent with waning T cell responses. Only a small number of convalescent patients were included, and no early post-infection timepoints were available, which limited the study.

To identify antigen-specific CD4+ T cell clonotypes by their expansion, the ViraFEST assay first stimulated PBMC with viral peptide pools and then applied TCR sequencing. After approximately 11 days of culture, CD4+ T cells were isolated with the EasySep CD4+ T cell isolation kit. Two doses of either the BNT162b2 or the mRNA-1273 mRNA SARS-CoV-2 vaccine were administered to participants. Negative nucleocapsid antibody results before and after vaccination confirmed that the healthy vaccine recipients had no prior SARS-CoV-2 infection. Approximately 2 million PBMC per well were cultured with 10 ug/ml peptides in IMDM containing around 4.6% human AB serum, approximately 9.9 IU/ml IL-2 and gentamicin. On days 3 and 7, half of the culture medium was replaced with fresh IL-2-containing medium. Each peptide stimulation condition was cultured in triplicate wells unless otherwise noted. Using Ficoll-Paque Plus gradient centrifugation, PBMC were separated from whole blood and then either used fresh or cryopreserved at -140C. Overlapping peptide pools spanned the spike proteins of SARS-CoV-2 and the common cold coronaviruses HCoV-NL63, HCoV-OC43 and HCoV-229E. Genomic DNA was extracted from cultured CD4+ T cells with the QIAamp micro DNA kit.

Libraries were constructed by the immunoSEQ multiplex PCR assay. TCR beta CDR3 sequencing was performed on DNA from the cultured, isolated CD4+ T cells. The study's processing was this. The analysis removed non-productive TCR sequences, trimmed reads to the CDR3 region, and retained only CDR3s that were 7 or more amino acids long. Antigen-specific clonotypes were identified using the MANAFEST web app by comparison of expansion in peptide wells against reference cultures. Positive clones required FDR<0.05 expansion versus reference and all other wells, odds ratio above 5, and frequency above 0.1% in two replicate wells. Clonotypes significantly expanded in SARS-CoV-2 spike wells and in at least one common cold coronavirus spike condition were defined as cross-reactive. Levenshtein distance calculated with the stringdist R package was used to assess CDR3 similarity, and unrooted trees were constructed with ape in R 3.6.1. Imported from immuneACCESS, the table was reduced by TCRdb to in-frame sequences with V and J called. These copies leave out some clones; in studies compared against another copy, an unresolved V gene accounts for under half, and the cause of the remainder is not known. That table is the source of V, J and clone size, and D and trimming were worked out from the DNA. In this sample the table shows 20,000 to 25,000 clones, roughly four fifths of which occur a single time. The ten largest clones represent less than 9.5% of the sample.

V is clipped by 0 bases and J by 6 bases, and the sequence between their germline boundaries is 13 bases long. According to the germline V gene, CDR1 reads SGHRS and CDR2 reads YFSETQ. The cysteine opens and the phenylalanine closes a CDR3 of 15 amino acids. Kept here is only the CDR3 DNA, which spans 45 bases and is read in frame from base 1. Sequenced here: CD4+ T cells from PBMCs cultured with HCoV-229E spike peptides, sampled after COVID-19 vaccination. Read against the paper, the sample's cell subset or site label means: HCoV-229E spike overlapping peptide pool stimulation. This TCR came from a human donor who received a COVID-19 vaccine. This chain is built from TRBV5-1 and TRBJ2-1; TRBD1 is perhaps the D gene, given 5 matching bases. The nucleotide sequence is given as TGCGCCAGCAGCTTGGACCAGGGAAGGGGCAATGAGCAGTTCTTC. Its coded protein is CASSLDQGRGNEQFF.